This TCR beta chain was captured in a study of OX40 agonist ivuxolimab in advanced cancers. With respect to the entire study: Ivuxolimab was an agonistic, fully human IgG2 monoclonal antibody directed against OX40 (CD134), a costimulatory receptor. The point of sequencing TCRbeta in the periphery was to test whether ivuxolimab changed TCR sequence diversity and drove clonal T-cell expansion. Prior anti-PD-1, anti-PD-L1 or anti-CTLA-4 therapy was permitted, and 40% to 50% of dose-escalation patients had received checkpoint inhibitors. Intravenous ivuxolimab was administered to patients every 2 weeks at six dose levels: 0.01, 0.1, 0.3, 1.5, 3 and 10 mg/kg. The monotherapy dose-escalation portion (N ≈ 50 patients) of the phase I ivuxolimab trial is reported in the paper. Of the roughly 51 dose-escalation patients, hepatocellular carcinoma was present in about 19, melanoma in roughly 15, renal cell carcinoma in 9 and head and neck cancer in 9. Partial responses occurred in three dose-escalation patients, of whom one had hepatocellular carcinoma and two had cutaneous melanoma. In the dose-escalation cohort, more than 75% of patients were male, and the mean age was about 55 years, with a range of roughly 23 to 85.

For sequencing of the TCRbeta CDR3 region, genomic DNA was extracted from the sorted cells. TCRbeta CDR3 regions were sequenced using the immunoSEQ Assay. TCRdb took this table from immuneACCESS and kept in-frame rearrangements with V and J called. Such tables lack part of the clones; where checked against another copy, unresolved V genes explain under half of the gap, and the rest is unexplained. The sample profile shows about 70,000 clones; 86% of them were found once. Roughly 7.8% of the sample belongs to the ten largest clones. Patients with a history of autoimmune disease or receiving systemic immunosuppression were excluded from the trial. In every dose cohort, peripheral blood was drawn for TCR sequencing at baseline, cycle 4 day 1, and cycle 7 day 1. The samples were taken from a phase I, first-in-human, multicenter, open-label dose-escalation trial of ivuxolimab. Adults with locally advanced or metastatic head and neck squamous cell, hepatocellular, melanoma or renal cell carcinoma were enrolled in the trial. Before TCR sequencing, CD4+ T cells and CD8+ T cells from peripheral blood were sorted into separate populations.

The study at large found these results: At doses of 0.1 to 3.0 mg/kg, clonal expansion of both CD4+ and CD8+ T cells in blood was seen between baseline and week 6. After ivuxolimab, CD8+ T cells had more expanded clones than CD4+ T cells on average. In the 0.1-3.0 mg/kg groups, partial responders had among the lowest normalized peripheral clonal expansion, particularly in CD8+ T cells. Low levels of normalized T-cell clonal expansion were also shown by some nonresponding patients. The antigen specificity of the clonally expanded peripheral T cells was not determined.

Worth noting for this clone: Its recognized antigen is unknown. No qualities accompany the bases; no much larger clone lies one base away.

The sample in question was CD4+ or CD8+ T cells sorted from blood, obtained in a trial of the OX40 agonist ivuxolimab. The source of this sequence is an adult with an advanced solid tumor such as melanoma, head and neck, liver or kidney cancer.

The sequenced DNA is TGCAGCTTCAGGACTTTCTCCTACGAGCAGTACTTC. This gives the protein CSFRTFSYEQYF. The chain employs TRBV29-1 and TRBJ2-7; the best D guess is TRBD2, with 5 bases matching. V was cut back by 8 bases and J by 0 bases, leaving a gap of 11 bases between them. The germline V gene encodes CDR1 SQVTM and CDR2 ANQGSEA. From the cysteine up to the phenylalanine, the CDR3 has a length of 12 residues. The entry retains the CDR3 DNA only, 36 bases that are in frame from base 1.